The rows below give T cell receptor beta chains drawn from one sample of a study of T cell repertoires in cytomegalovirus infection. Each CDR3 protein is one row after TCRdb ran MiXCR on the reads. The table shows approximately 500,000 distinct CDR3 sequences, with more than 20% occurring only once. The sample was PBMCs. These TCRs come from a human donor in good health (CMV status not recorded). Some clones in this sample may be carry-over from other donors' samples. Each CDR3 is given with its conserved first and last residue. D genes are given only for firm matches. For some rows the clone size is stated as once, few or many, or as a class when expanded; others skip it.

TRBV27	TRBJ2-3	NA	17	TRBD2	CASSFFRASGTSNTQYF	TGTGCCAGCAGTTTCTTTCGGGCTAGCGGGACCTCAAATACGCAGTATTTT
TRBV12-3/TRBV12-4	TRBJ1-2	NA	13	NA	CASSWTEVDGYTF	TGTGCCAGCAGTTGGACGGAGGTCGATGGCTACACCTTC
TRBV9	TRBJ2-3	few	14	NA	CASSVGDGSDTQYF	TGTGCCAGCAGCGTAGGGGATGGCTCAGATACGCAGTATTTT
TRBV7-2	TRBJ1-4	many	12	TRBD1	CASSPDRKKLFF	TGTGCCAGCAGCCCGGACAGGAAAAAACTGTTTTTT
TRBV29-1	TRBJ2-5	NA	14	NA	CSVEMLVGGETQYF	TGCAGCGTTGAAATGCTTGTAGGGGGAGAGACCCAGTACTTC
TRBV7-6	TRBJ2-4	NA	19	TRBD2	CASSERGALAGGTKNIQYF	TGTGCCAGCAGCGAGAGAGGGGCACTAGCGGGAGGGACCAAAAACATTCAGTACTTC
TRBV29-1	TRBJ1-2	few	14	TRBD1	CSAPGTETNYGYTF	TGCAGCGCGCCGGGGACAGAGACTAACTATGGCTACACCTTC
TRBV5-1	TRBJ1-1	NA	16	TRBD1	CASRRVGQGRGTEAFF	TGCGCCAGCAGGCGAGTCGGACAGGGGAGGGGAACTGAAGCTTTCTTT
TRBV7-8	TRBJ1-4	many	12	NA	CASSLQREKLFF	TGTGCCAGCAGCTTGCAAAGGGAAAAACTGTTTTTT
TRBV11-2	TRBJ2-1	NA	16	TRBD2	CASSLEGAGPYNEQFF	TGTGCCAGCAGCTTGGAGGGAGCGGGACCTTACAATGAGCAGTTCTTC
TRBV5-4	TRBJ2-1	NA	14	NA	CASSWGGGVNEQFF	TGTGCCAGCAGCTGGGGAGGGGGGGTCAATGAGCAGTTCTTC
TRBV6-1	TRBJ2-5	few	18	TRBD2	CASSERLAGAGLQETQYF	TGTGCCAGCAGTGAACGGCTAGCGGGGGCGGGTCTACAAGAGACCCAGTACTTC
TRBV6-2/TRBV6-3	TRBJ2-7	few	12	NA	CASVAPTYEQYF	TGTGCCAGCGTTGCGCCTACCTACGAGCAGTACTTC
TRBV20-1	TRBJ2-3	NA	11	NA	CSVRSTDTQYF	TGCAGTGTGCGGAGCACAGATACGCAGTATTTT
TRBV2	TRBJ1-4	NA	13	NA	CATSKDFNEKLFF	TGTGCCACCTCCAAGGACTTTAATGAAAAACTGTTTTTT
TRBV20-1	TRBJ1-2	NA	13	NA	CSARPPESYGYTF	TGCAGTGCGCGTCCGCCGGAGAGCTATGGCTACACCTTC
TRBV5-4	TRBJ2-7	few	15	TRBD1	CASSTGQGGFGEQYF	TGTGCCAGCAGCACCGGACAGGGGGGGTTCGGCGAGCAGTACTTC
TRBV6-1	TRBJ1-1	once	13	NA	CASRASGGTEAFF	TGTGCCAGCAGGGCATCGGGGGGGACTGAAGCTTTCTTT
TRBV19	TRBJ2-2	NA	15	TRBD2	CASKREALNTGELFF	TGTGCCAGTAAGCGGGAGGCCTTGAACACCGGGGAGCTGTTTTTT
TRBV2	TRBJ1-4	NA	13	NA	CASRGGGNEKLFF	TGTGCCAGCCGGGGTGGGGGAAATGAAAAACTGTTTTTT
TRBV20-1	TRBJ2-5	NA	14	TRBD2	CSARELAGGETQYF	TGCAGTGCTAGAGAGCTAGCGGGAGGAGAGACCCAGTACTTC
TRBV12-3/TRBV12-4	TRBJ1-2	NA	15	TRBD1	CASRLNRGRDYGYTF	TGTGCCAGCAGACTTAACAGGGGGCGCGACTATGGCTACACCTTC
TRBV7-2	TRBJ2-2	NA	16	NA	CASSLGLGANTGELFF	TGTGCCAGCAGCTTAGGGTTAGGGGCGAACACCGGGGAGCTGTTTTTT
TRBV7-2	TRBJ2-5	NA	14	NA	CASSLRQDQETQYF	TGTGCCAGCAGCCTCAGACAGGACCAAGAGACCCAGTACTTC